This T cell receptor beta chain was sequenced during a study of blood T cell repertoires in COVID-19. This CDR3 spans 18 amino acids. V gave up 4 bases and J gave up 0 bases, with 17 bases separating them. The germline gives CDR1 SGHKS, CDR2 YYEKEE (reference sequence). Method: immunoSEQ multiplex PCR; TCRdb's copy keeps in-frame clones and lacks some. The data hold tens of thousands of clones, with 90% observed a single time. The clonotype originates from a human donor in a cohort sampled during active COVID-19. Input material: peripheral blood. The chain employs TRBV5-5 and TRBJ2-6, with D perhaps matching TRBD2 (6 bases). Here the CDR3 reads CASSPGMGGNSGANVLTF. The CDR3 DNA is TGTGCCAGCAGCCCTGGGATGGGGGGAAACTCTGGGGCCAACGTCCTGACTTTC.